This T cell receptor beta chain was observed in a study of early T cells in non-severe SARS-CoV-2 infection. TCRdb fed the 5' RACE reads into MiXCR, producing one record per CDR3 protein. In the table there are about 39,000 distinct CDR3 sequences, less than 8.5% of which are singletons. The sample holds many counts of this clonotype. J gave up 9 bases and V 0 bases, and 3 bases lay outside the gene matches. The CDR3 totals 15 residues. Germline CDR1 reads LGHNA; CDR2 reads YNFKEQ. This sequence was found in an adult who was a healthcare worker with PCR-confirmed SARS-CoV-2 infection or an uninfected control (not recorded which). The chain employs TRBV4-2 and TRBJ1-6, with 9 positions matching TRBD1. The sample consisted of whole blood. The CDR3, as DNA: TGTGCCAGCAGCCAAGATACACAGGGGGCTTCACCCCTCCACTTT. Its translation is CASSQDTQGASPLHF.